This record concerns one TCR beta chain sequence. As yet, its antigen is unknown. The data originate from a study of cytomegalovirus exposure and HLA in healthy donors. Findings of the study overall: DRB1 had the most TCR associations and HLA-C the fewest, a later analysis found, with rates varying by HLA locus. One variant, a missense change in DCLRE1C, was linked in a later analysis to TCR beta V- and J-gene trimming. A later analysis, which compared TCR beta chains of equal frequency, found the HLA-associated ones more clonally expanded.

Trimming at V came to 5 bases and at J to 10 bases, leaving 7 bases not matched to a gene. The germline CDR1 and CDR2 sequences are MNHEY and SVGAGI. The CDR3 is 13 residues long. It was with 60 Vbeta and 13 Jbeta primers that the PCR ran. Profiled with immunoSEQ multiplex PCR; TCRdb holds only in-frame clones, not every one. The sample includes roughly 34,000 clones. The rearrangement links TRBV6-5 to TRBJ2-1, with 8 bases that match TRBD2. The TCR originated in a woman aged 40 to 50 in good health and CMV-seropositive. Sequencing was carried out using PBMCs. The CDR3 loop reads CASSIAGGGEQFF. In DNA form, the CDR3 reads TGTGCCAGCAGTATTGCCGGGGGGGGAGAGCAGTTCTTC.